This record covers a single T cell receptor beta chain. Into every PCR, synthetic TCR analog templates were spiked. Assay used: immunoSEQ multiplex PCR; TCRdb lists only in-frame clones, some missing. Among tens of thousands of clones, 85% to 90% were seen once, and the ten largest hold approximately 1.5%. The time point denotes: pretreatment peripheral blood. Patients each gave 1 to 8 samples, pretreatment and on-treatment. This CDR3 contains 19 residues. The V end was cut by 1 base, the J end by 0 bases, with 16 bases between. Per the germline V gene, CDR1 is LNHDA and CDR2 is SQIVND (reference sequence). These data come from a study of PD-L1 blockade in urothelial cancer. Study overall: Blood was tested 3 weeks (second dose) and 6 weeks into treatment.

The clonotype was recovered from a man aged 55 to 70 with urothelial cancer. The V call is TRBV19, the J call TRBJ2-6; TRBD2 is a possible D gene (5 bases). Sample: PBMCs, taken around atezolizumab (anti-PD-L1) treatment. For the CDR3, the DNA is TGTGCCAGTAGTATAGGGGGAGTCTGGACCTACTCTGGGGCCAACGTCCTGACTTTC. Amino acid sequence: CASSIGGVWTYSGANVLTF.